Only a few counts were recorded for the clone carrying this T cell receptor beta chain. This entry comes from a study of type 1 regulatory T cells. Study-wide context: T-allo10 is an in vitro-generated, Tr1-enriched CD4 T cell product specific for alloantigen.

Each CDR3 protein is one row after TCRdb ran MiXCR on the reads. The sample has approximately 90,000 distinct CDR3 sequences, 31% seen once; the top ten hold 2% to 2.5%. The CDR3 totals 15 residues. Germline lookup yields CDR1 KGHDR and CDR2 SFDVKD. V lost 1 base to trimming and J lost 9 bases, with 15 bases between them. The chain couples TRBV24-1 to TRBJ1-5; D gene unclear. What was sequenced was CD4+ T cells, either the whole sample or a sorted fraction (not recorded which). The TCR was taken from a human donor in good health. CDR3 DNA: TGTGCCACCAGTGATTTAGGTCGGCGCCGGCGGCCCCAGCATTTT. Protein sequence: CATSDLGRRRRPQHF.